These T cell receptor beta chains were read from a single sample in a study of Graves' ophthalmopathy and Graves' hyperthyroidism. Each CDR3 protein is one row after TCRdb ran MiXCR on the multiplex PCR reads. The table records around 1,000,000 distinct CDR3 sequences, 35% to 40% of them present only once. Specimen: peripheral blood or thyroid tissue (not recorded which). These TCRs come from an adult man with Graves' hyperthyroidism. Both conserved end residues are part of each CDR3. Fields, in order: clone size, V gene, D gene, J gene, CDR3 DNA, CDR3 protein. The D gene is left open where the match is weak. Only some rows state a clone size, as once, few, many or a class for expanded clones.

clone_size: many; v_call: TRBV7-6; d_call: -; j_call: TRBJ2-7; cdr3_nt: TGTGCCAGCAGCTTCTCGGACAGATCCTACGAGCAGTACTTC; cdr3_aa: CASSFSDRSYEQYF
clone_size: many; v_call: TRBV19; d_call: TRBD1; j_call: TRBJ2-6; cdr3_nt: TGTGCCAGTGGGGGACAGGGGTTTTCTGGGGCCAACGTCCTGACTTTC; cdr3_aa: CASGGQGFSGANVLTF
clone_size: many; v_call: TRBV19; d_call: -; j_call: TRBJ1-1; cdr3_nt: TGTGCCAGTAGTAGGGGGGTTTGGGGCTTGAACACTGAAGCTTTCTTT; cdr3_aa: CASSRGVWGLNTEAFF
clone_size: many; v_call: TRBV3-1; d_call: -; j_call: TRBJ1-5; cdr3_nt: TGTGCCAGCAGCCAAGTACTAGTTTTTAGCAATCAGCCCCAGCATTTT; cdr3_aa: CASSQVLVFSNQPQHF
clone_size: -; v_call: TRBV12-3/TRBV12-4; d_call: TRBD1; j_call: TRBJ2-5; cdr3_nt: TGTGCCAGCAGCTACGTCCCGGGACAGGGAACAGAGACCCAGTACTTC; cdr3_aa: CASSYVPGQGTETQYF
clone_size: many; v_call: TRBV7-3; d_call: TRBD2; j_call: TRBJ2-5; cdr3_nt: TGTGCCAGCAGCCAGGGACTAGCGGGAGACGAGACCCAGTACTTC; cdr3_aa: CASSQGLAGDETQYF
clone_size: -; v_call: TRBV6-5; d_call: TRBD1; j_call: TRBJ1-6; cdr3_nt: TGTGCCAGCAGTTACTTCGCAGGGGGCAAGAATTCACCCCTCCACTTT; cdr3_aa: CASSYFAGGKNSPLHF
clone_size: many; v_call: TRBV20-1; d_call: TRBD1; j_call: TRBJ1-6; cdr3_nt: TGCAGTGCCAGACAAGTACAGGGGAATTCACCCCTCCACTTT; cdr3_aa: CSARQVQGNSPLHF
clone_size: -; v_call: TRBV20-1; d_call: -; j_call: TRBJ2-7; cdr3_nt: TGCAGTGCTAGAGCGGAGGGGGAGAAAAACGAGCAGTACTTC; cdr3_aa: CSARAEGEKNEQYF
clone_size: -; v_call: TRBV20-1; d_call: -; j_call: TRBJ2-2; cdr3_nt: TGCAGTGCCAAGACAGCAGGGTTCGGCACCGGGGAGCTGTTTTTT; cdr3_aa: CSAKTAGFGTGELFF
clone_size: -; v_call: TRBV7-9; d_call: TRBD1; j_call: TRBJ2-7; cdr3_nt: TGTGCCAGCAGCACTGGACAGGGAATCGTCTACGAGCAGTACTTC; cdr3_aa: CASSTGQGIVYEQYF
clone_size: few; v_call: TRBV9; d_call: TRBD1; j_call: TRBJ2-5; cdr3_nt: TGTGCCAGCAGCGTACGGGCGGCACCCCTACGGCCAGGACAGGGAGGAGAGACCCAGTACTTC; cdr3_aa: CASSVRAAPLRPGQGGETQYF
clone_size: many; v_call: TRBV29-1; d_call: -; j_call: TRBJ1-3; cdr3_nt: TGCAGCGTCAGTTTAAGTCCTCGTGGAAACACCATATATTTT; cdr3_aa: CSVSLSPRGNTIYF
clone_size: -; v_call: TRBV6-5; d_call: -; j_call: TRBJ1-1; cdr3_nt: TGTGCCAGCAGTTATAGGGTTGGTACTTGGGAACCTGAAGCTTTCTTT; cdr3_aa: CASSYRVGTWEPEAFF
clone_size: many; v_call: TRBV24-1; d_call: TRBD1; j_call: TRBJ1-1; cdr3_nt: TGTGCCACCAGTGATCGGGACAGGGAAGCAGCTTTCTTT; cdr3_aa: CATSDRDREAAFF
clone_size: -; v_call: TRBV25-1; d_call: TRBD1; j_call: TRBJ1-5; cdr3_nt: TGTGCCAGCGGAATCCTCAGATCGGACAGGGCACCAAATCAGCCCCAGCATTTT; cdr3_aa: CASGILRSDRAPNQPQHF